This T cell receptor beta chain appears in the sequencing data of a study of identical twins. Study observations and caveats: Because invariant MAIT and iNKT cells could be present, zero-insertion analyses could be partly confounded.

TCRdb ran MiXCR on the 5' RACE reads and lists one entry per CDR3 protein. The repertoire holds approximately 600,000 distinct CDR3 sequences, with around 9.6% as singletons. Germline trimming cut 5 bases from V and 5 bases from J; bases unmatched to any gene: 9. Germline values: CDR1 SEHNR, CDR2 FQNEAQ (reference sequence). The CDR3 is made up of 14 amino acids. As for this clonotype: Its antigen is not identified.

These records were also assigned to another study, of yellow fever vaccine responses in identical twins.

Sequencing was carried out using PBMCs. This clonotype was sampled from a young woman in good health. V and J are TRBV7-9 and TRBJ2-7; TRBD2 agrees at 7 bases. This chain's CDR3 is CASSTSGGSDEQYF. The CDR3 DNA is TGTGCCAGCAGCACGTCGGGGGGATCGGACGAGCAGTACTTC.